Below, 9 T cell receptor beta chains from the same sample are listed, as sequenced in a study of cytomegalovirus exposure and HLA in healthy donors. PCR involved 60 Vbeta and 13 Jbeta primers. Generated by immunoSEQ multiplex PCR, the TCRdb table keeps only in-frame clones and is missing some. The top ten clones hold under 2% of a sample with tens of thousands of clones, 44% of them seen once. What was sequenced was PBMCs. These receptors were obtained from a woman aged 45 to 65 in good health and CMV-seronegative.

This chain links TRBV11-2 with TRBJ2-1; 13 nucleotides agree with TRBD2. CDR3 length equals 19 residues. V lost 1 base and J lost 2; bases outside the gene matches: 8. Germline V gives CDR1 SGHAT, CDR2 FQNNGV. The CDR3 loop is CASSLGVHGTSGAYNEQFF. DNA of the CDR3: TGTGCCAGCAGCTTAGGTGTCCACGGGACTAGCGGGGCCTACAATGAGCAGTTCTTC.

This clone has a handful of counts. In nucleotides, the CDR3 is TGTGCCAGCAGCCTGTTAACGGGGGGGGGCTCCTACAATGAGCAGTTCTTC. Translation: CASSLLTGGGSYNEQFF. The chain couples TRBV5-6 to TRBJ2-1; 8 bases map to TRBD2. CDR3 length: 17 amino acids. The trim removed 4 bases at V and 0 bases at J, leaving 9 bases unmatched. Germline V CDR1 and CDR2: SGHDT, YYEEEE. Combining the CDR3 with reference TRBV5-6 and TRBJ2-1 gives the whole variable domain DAGVTQSPTHLIKTRGQQVTLRCSPKSGHDTVSWYQQALGQGPQFIFQYYEEEERQRGNFPDRFSGHQFPNYSSELNVNALLLGDSALYLCASSLLTGGGSYNEQFFGPGTRLTVL.

The gene calls are TRBV27 and TRBJ2-7; 7 positions match TRBD1. Germline CDR1 reads MNHEY; CDR2 reads SMNVEV (reference sequence). V shed 7 bases, J shed 3 bases, and the junction held 3 bases outside the gene matches. The CDR3 length is 12 residues. CDR3 amino acids: CASTGQNYEQYF. As DNA, the CDR3 is TGTGCCAGCACGGGACAGAACTACGAGCAGTACTTC.

The chain has TRBV30 and TRBJ1-6; D perhaps matches TRBD1 (6 bases). CDR1 is GTSNPN and CDR2 is SVGIG in the germline V gene (reference sequence). With 0 bases removed from V and 13 bases from J, the gap between germline ends came to 16 bases. The CDR3 loop spans 14 amino acids. The CDR3 is CAWSVRGQGRPLHF. CDR3 in DNA: TGTGCCTGGAGTGTAAGGGGACAAGGCCGGCCCCTCCACTTT.

The gene calls are TRBV6-5 and TRBJ2-7, with a weak D call TRBD1 (5 bases). Germline loops: CDR1 MNHEY, CDR2 SVGAGI. Between the trimmed V and J ends, which lost 4 bases and 6 bases, there was a span of 16 bases. This CDR3 spans 14 amino acids. The CDR3 DNA is TGTGCCAGCAGTTCAGCAGGCCAGGGTGGCGAGCAGTACTTC. Translated: CASSSAGQGGEQYF.

This clone was found once. V and J are TRBV7-2 and TRBJ2-5, with 9 bases fitting TRBD2. The end of the DNA aligns better with TRBJ2-7, so the J call may be wrong. The CDR3 runs to 14 residues. Germline V CDR1 and CDR2: SGHTA, FQGNSA. The DNA of the CDR3 is TGTGCCAGCAGCTTAGGCGGGAGGGCCTACGAGCAGTACTTC. Protein product: CASSLGGRAYEQYF.

The rearrangement joins TRBV9 to TRBJ2-1; D is perhaps TRBD2 (6 bases). V was clipped by 0 bases and J by 6 bases, with 13 bases between them. This CDR3 has 15 amino acids. Per the germline V gene, CDR1 is SGDLS and CDR2 is YYNGEE. CDR3 DNA: TGTGCCAGCAGCGTAGGGGGGAGCGGGCTCAATGAGCAGTTCTTC. Translation: CASSVGGSGLNEQFF.

The gene calls are TRBV14 and TRBJ2-7, with 7 bases matching TRBD1. The CDR3 length is 14 residues. V gave up 6 bases and J gave up 1 base; unmatched junction bases: 6. Germline CDR1 reads SGHDN; CDR2 reads FVKESK. CDR3 sequence reads: CASSFSGGSYEQYF. In DNA form, the CDR3 reads TGTGCCAGCAGTTTCTCAGGGGGTTCCTACGAGCAGTACTTC.

The chain combines TRBV12-5 with TRBJ2-5; TRBD2 is a possible D gene (6 bases). The V gene lost 0 bases and the J gene lost 4 bases, with 9 bases spanning the gap. Germline V CDR1 and CDR2: LGHNT, FRNRAP. The CDR3 runs to 14 residues. CDR3 in DNA: TGTGCTAGTGGTTTGGTACGCGGGGCAGAGACCCAGTACTTC. Translating gives CASGLVRGAETQYF.